This T cell receptor beta chain was observed in a study of cytomegalovirus exposure and HLA in healthy donors. V lost 0 bases, J lost 1 base, and 9 bases lay in between. The CDR3 sequence is 15 residues long. The germline V gene has CDR1 LGHNA and CDR2 YSLEER. TCRdb's table, derived via immunoSEQ multiplex PCR, lists solely in-frame clones and lacks some. The sample includes roughly 130,000 clones, 85% to 90% of them seen just once. The donors were members of the validation cohort, which comprised more than 90 subjects and was separate from the first cohort of about 700 subjects. This chain links TRBV4-3 with TRBJ1-2, with D possibly being TRBD1 (5 bases). The origin of this receptor is a man between 25 and 39 years old in good health and CMV-seronegative. The material sequenced was PBMCs. The CDR3 protein is CASSQDPRDNYGYTF. DNA for the CDR3: TGCGCCAGCAGCCAAGATCCCAGGGATAACTATGGCTACACCTTC.